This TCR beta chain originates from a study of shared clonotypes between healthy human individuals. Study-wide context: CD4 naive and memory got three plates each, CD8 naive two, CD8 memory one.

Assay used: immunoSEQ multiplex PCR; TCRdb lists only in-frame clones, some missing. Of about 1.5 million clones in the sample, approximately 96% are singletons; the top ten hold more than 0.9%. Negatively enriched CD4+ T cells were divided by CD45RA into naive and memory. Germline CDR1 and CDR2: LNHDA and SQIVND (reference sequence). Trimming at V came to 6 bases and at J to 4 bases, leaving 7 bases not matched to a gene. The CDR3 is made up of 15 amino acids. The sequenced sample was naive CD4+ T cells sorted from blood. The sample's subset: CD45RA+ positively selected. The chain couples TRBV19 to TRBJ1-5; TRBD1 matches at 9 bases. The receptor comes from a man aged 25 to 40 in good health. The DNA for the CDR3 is TGTGCCAGTAGCCGCTTCGGGACAGGGAATCAGCCCCAGCATTTT. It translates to CASSRFGTGNQPQHF. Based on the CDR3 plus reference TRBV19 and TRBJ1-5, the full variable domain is DGGITQSPKYLFRKEGQNVTLSCEQNLNHDAMYWYRQDPGQGLRLIYYSQIVNDFQKGDIAEGYSVSREKKESFPLTVTSAQKNPTAFYLCASSRFGTGNQPQHFGDGTRLSIL.